Below are 18 T cell receptor beta chains sequenced from a single sample in a study of blood T cell repertoires in COVID-19. TCRdb's copy holds only in-frame clones and misses some; the assay was immunoSEQ multiplex PCR. The sample records some 150,000 clones, 75% to 85% being singletons. Sample: peripheral blood. The receptor source for this set is a man aged 55 to 70 with acute or convalescent COVID-19.

The gene calls are TRBV20-1 and TRBJ1-2, with 9 bases identical to TRBD1. With 3 bases clipped from V and 4 bases from J, the junction kept 12 bases outside the gene matches. The V gene's germline CDR1 is DFQATT and CDR2 SNEGSKA (reference sequence). There are 16 residues in the CDR3. DNA of the CDR3: TGCAGTGCTAGTCCCGGGACAGGGTTCGGTGGCTATGGCTACACCTTC. This translates into CSASPGTGFGGYGYTF.

In nucleotides, the CDR3 is TGTGCCAGCTCCTCCCAAGAGACCCAGTACTTC. It specifies CASSSQETQYF. V is TRBV18 and J is TRBJ2-5, with D unclear. Germline V CDR1 and CDR2: KGHSH, LQKENI. V lost 6 bases, J lost 1 base, and 3 bases lay in between. This CDR3 contains 11 residues.

This clone was observed a few times. V gene TRBV5-1 combines with J gene TRBJ1-4; 9 bases fit TRBD1. This CDR3 has 14 amino acids. The junction had 6 bases not matched to a gene; V was cut back by 5 bases and J by 7 bases. The V gene's germline CDR1 is SGHRS and CDR2 YFSETQ. The CDR3 region has the DNA TGCGCCAGCAGAAATGACAGGGGGAGTGAAAAACTGTTTTTT. As protein: CASRNDRGSEKLFF.

This sequence joins TRBV5-6 and TRBJ2-7; TRBD1 matches 7 bases. Trimming took 4 bases from V and 3 from J; bases not matched to a gene: 13. This CDR3 spans 16 amino acids. CDR1 is SGHDT and CDR2 is YYEEEE in the germline V gene. The CDR3 DNA reads as TGTGCCAGCAGCCCCCCCGGGACAGCTAGGGGCTACGAGCAGTACTTC. The encoded protein is CASSPPGTARGYEQYF.

The gene calls are TRBV5-1 and TRBJ2-2; D remains unclear. Trimming took off 0 bases at V and 4 bases at J, with 10 bases between the two ends. This CDR3 has 15 residues. From germline, CDR1 is SGHRS and CDR2 YFSETQ. DNA for the CDR3: TGCGCCAGCAGCTTGGATCCAGGTTCCACCGGGGAGCTGTTTTTT. This codes for CASSLDPGSTGELFF.

The J gene is TRBJ2-3, the V gene TRBV3-1 (or the pseudogene TRBV3-2); D might be TRBD1 (5 bases). CDR3 length: 17 amino acids. Trimming cost V 4 bases and J 2 bases, with 19 bases left between them. From germline, CDR1 is LGHDT and CDR2 YNNKEL (reference sequence). The CDR3: CASSPTRDRSNTDTQYF. CDR3 sequence (DNA): TGTGCCAGCAGCCCGACGAGAGACAGAAGTAACACAGATACGCAGTATTTT.

The chain employs TRBV7-2 and TRBJ2-2; D gene uncertain. Germline V CDR1 and CDR2: SGHTA, FQGNSA. The CDR3 sequence is 15 residues long. With 1 base removed from V and 3 bases from J, the gap between germline ends came to 9 bases. CDR3 coding DNA: TGTGCCAGCAGCTTAGGGTCTACCCACACCGGGGAGCTGTTTTTT. Amino acid sequence: CASSLGSTHTGELFF.

The rearrangement uses TRBV19 and TRBJ1-2; 7 bases are shared with TRBD1. This CDR3 contains 15 residues. Germline-derived CDR1 and CDR2 are LNHDA and SQIVND (reference sequence). J gave up 3 bases and V 1 base, and 5 bases lay outside the gene matches. CDR3 sequence: CASSIGGTVDYGYTF. The CDR3 region has the DNA TGTGCCAGTAGTATAGGCGGGACAGTCGACTATGGCTACACCTTC. The whole variable domain, remainder taken from reference TRBV19 and TRBJ1-2, is DGGITQSPKYLFRKEGQNVTLSCEQNLNHDAMYWYRQDPGQGLRLIYYSQIVNDFQKGDIAEGYSVSREKKESFPLTVTSAQKNPTAFYLCASSIGGTVDYGYTFGSGTRLTVV.

The rearrangement uses TRBV11-3 and TRBJ2-2, with 9 bases matching TRBD1. After removal of 6 bases from V and 4 bases from J, the junction contained 6 bases not matched to a gene. The CDR3 spans 15 residues. CDR1 is SGHNT and CDR2 is YENEEA in the germline V gene. For the CDR3, the DNA is TGTGCCAGCAGTGGGGGACAGGGAAGCACCGGGGAGCTGTTTTTT. Protein sequence: CASSGGQGSTGELFF.

The chain is built from TRBV9 and TRBJ1-4; no firm D call. This CDR3 spans 15 amino acids. Germline CDR1 reads SGDLS; CDR2 reads YYNGEE. V was trimmed by 3 bases and J by 7 bases, leaving 16 bases between them. CDR3 region: CASSASGLALEKLFF. CDR3 DNA sequence: TGTGCCAGCAGCGCCTCGGGTCTTGCCCTTGAAAAACTGTTTTTT.

J is TRBJ2-7 and V is TRBV18, with D possibly matching TRBD2 (6 bases). Germline lookup yields CDR1 KGHSH and CDR2 LQKENI. V lost 1 base to trimming and J lost 4 bases, with 17 bases between them. The CDR3 has 16 amino acids. The CDR3, as DNA: TGTGCCAGCTCACCACGCCCGGGCGGGGAAAATTACGAGCAGTACTTC. As protein: CASSPRPGGENYEQYF.

The chain combines TRBV5-4 with TRBJ2-7; tentative D call: TRBD2 (5 bases). Trimming cost V 0 bases and J 6 bases, with 16 bases left between them. Germline lookup yields CDR1 SGHNT and CDR2 YYREEE (reference sequence). CDR3 length equals 15 residues. For the CDR3, the DNA is TGTGCCAGCAGCTTGGCGGGAAGCCCCAGGCGCGAGCAGTACTTC. The encoded protein is CASSLAGSPRREQYF. The full variable domain, rest sourced from reference TRBV5-4 and TRBJ2-7, is ETGVTQSPTHLIKTRGQQVTLRCSSQSGHNTVSWYQQALGQGPQFIFQYYREEENGRGNFPPRFSGLQFPNYSSELNVNALELDDSALYLCASSLAGSPRREQYFGPGTRLTVT.

This clone is a singleton in its sample. V is TRBV5-1 and J is TRBJ2-1, with TRBD1 matching 9 bases. The CDR3 runs to 14 residues. CDR1 is SGHRS and CDR2 is YFSETQ in the germline V gene. With V trimmed by 4 bases and J by 3 bases, 2 bases remained unmatched. CDR3 in amino acids: CASSVTGGYNEQFF. The CDR3, as DNA: TGCGCCAGCAGCGTGACAGGGGGCTACAATGAGCAGTTCTTC.

This chain connects TRBV2 to TRBJ2-7; a weak D match, TRBD1 (5 bases). The germline V and J ends were trimmed by 5 bases and 3 bases, with 11 bases remaining between them. This CDR3 contains 13 residues. Germline CDR1 is SNHLY and CDR2 is FYNNEI. CDR3 amino acids: CASSRRRVYEQYF. CDR3 DNA sequence: TGTGCCAGCAGTCGCCGCAGGGTCTACGAGCAGTACTTC. The full variable domain, in which reference TRBV2 and TRBJ2-7 provide the parts outside the CDR3, is EPEVTQTPSHQVTQMGQEVILRCVPISNHLYFYWYRQILGQKVEFLVSFYNNEISEKSEIFDDQFSVERPDGSNFTLKIRSTKLEDSAMYFCASSRRRVYEQYFGPGTRLTVT.

The DNA for the CDR3 is TGTGCCAGCAGCTTAGAAAGGTTAGGGACTAGCGGGTACGAGCAGTACTTC. Its protein product is CASSLERLGTSGYEQYF. The chain joins TRBV11-2 to TRBJ2-7; TRBD2 matches at 12 bases. The CDR3 is 17 residues long. The ends lost 0 bases at V and 4 bases at J; junction bases unmatched: 7. The germline gives CDR1 SGHAT, CDR2 FQNNGV.

The chain is built from TRBV5-4 and TRBJ2-3; 13 bases map to TRBD2. In germline, CDR1 is SGHNT, CDR2 YYREEE (reference sequence). The CDR3 contains 16 residues. Germline trimming cut 4 bases from V and 2 bases from J; bases unmatched to any gene: 4. CDR3 sequence reads: CASSTGTSGITDTQYF. CDR3 DNA: TGTGCCAGCAGCACCGGGACTAGCGGGATCACAGATACGCAGTATTTT.

The chain is built from TRBV2 and TRBJ2-2; weak D call: TRBD1 (6 bases). V was pared by 7 bases and J by 6 bases, with 12 bases between. CDR3 length: 13 residues. Germline values: CDR1 SNHLY, CDR2 FYNNEI. The CDR3 here is CASKGEFSGELFF. The CDR3 DNA reads TGTGCCAGCAAGGGGGAGTTTTCCGGGGAGCTGTTTTTT.

This clone was recorded many times. The CDR3 reads CASSPGLAGTYEQYF. CDR3 DNA sequence: TGTGCCAGCAGCCCGGGACTAGCGGGAACTTACGAGCAGTACTTC. The chain joins TRBV5-4 to TRBJ2-7; 13 bases agree with TRBD2. The CDR3 has 15 amino acids. V shed 4 bases and J 4 bases; nucleotides not matched to a gene: 5. CDR1 is SGHNT, CDR2 YYREEE, per germline (reference sequence).